This T cell receptor beta chain was identified in a study of identifying expanded T cells in peripheral blood. The protocol was immunoSEQ multiplex PCR, while the TCRdb copy is restricted to in-frame clones and leaves out a portion. The sample yields around 56,000 clones, approximately 80% seen once. Trimming removed 5 bases at V and 0 bases at J, with 14 bases between. Germline loops: CDR1 SEHNR, CDR2 FQNEAQ (reference sequence). This CDR3 region has 16 residues. The sample comprised blood. This chain uses TRBV7-9 with TRBJ2-1; possible D gene TRBD1, 5 bases. The TCR originated in a person aged 18 to 75 in good health. Here the CDR3 DNA reads TGTGCCAGCAGCATTACAGGCTCGGCCTCCTACAATGAGCAGTTCTTC. It yields the protein CASSITGSASYNEQFF. Drawing the rest from reference TRBV7-9 and TRBJ2-1, the complete variable domain is DTGVSQNPRHKITKRGQNVTFRCDPISEHNRLYWYRQTLGQGPEFLTYFQNEAQLEKSRLLSDRFSAERPKGSFSTLEIQRTEQGDSAMYLCASSITGSASYNEQFFGPGTRLTVL.